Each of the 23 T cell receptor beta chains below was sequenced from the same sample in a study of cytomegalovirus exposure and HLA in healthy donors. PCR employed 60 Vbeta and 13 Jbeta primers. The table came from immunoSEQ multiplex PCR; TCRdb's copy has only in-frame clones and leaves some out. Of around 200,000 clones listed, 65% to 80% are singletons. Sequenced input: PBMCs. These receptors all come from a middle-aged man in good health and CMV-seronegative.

The CDR3 nucleotides are TGCGCCAGCAGCTTGGAGGGTGGGACTAGGGGGAATGAGCAGTTCTTC. Translating gives CASSLEGGTRGNEQFF. The rearrangement uses TRBV5-1 and TRBJ2-1; 8 nucleotides match TRBD2. The CDR3 sequence is 16 residues long. Germline CDR1 is SGHRS and CDR2 is YFSETQ. J was trimmed by 7 bases and V by 0 bases; bases with no gene match: 9.

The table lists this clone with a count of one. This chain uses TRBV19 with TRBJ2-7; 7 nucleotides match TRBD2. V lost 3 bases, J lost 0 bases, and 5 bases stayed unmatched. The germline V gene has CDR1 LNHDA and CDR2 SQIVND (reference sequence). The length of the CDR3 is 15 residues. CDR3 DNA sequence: TGTGCCAGTAGTATTCTGGCTAGCGGCTCCTACGAGCAGTACTTC. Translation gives CASSILASGSYEQYF.

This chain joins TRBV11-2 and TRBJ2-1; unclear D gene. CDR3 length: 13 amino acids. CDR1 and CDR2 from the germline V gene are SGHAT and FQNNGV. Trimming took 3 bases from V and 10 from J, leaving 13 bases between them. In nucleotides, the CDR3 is TGTGCCAGCAGCTTCTCGCTGGTCCGGGAGCAGTTCTTC. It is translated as CASSFSLVREQFF.

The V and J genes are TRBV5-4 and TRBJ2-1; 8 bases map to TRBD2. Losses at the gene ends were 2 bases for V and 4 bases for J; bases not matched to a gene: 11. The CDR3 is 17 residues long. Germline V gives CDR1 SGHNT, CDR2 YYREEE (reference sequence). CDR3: CASSFSGGGPGYNEQFF. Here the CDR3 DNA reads TGTGCCAGCAGCTTTTCGGGGGGGGGTCCAGGGTACAATGAGCAGTTCTTC.

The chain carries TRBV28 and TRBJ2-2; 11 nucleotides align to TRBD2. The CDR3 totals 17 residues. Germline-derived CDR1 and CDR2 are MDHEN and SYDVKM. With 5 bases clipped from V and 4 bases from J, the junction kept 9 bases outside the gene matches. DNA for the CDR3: TGTGCCAGCAGTCCCGTAGCGGGAGGGTTACGCACCGGGGAGCTGTTTTTT. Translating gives CASSPVAGGLRTGELFF.

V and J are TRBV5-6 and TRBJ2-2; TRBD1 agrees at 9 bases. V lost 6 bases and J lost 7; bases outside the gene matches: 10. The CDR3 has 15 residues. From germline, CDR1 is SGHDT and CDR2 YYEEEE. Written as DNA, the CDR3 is TGTGCCAGCACCTTCGGGACAGGGTCGAACGGGGAGCTGTTTTTT. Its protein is CASTFGTGSNGELFF.

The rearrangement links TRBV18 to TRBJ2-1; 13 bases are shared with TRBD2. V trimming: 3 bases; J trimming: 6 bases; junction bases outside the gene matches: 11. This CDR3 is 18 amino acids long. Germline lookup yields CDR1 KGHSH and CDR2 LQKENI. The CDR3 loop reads CASSPVGLAGIGGNEQFF. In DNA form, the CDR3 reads TGTGCCAGCTCACCCGTGGGACTAGCGGGAATAGGCGGCAATGAGCAGTTCTTC.

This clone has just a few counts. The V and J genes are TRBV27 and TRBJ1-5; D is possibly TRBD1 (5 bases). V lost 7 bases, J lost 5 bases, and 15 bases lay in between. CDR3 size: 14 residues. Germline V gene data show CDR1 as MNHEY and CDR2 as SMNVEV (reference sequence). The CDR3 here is CASTHLGADQPQHF. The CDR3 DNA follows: TGTGCCAGCACTCACCTTGGGGCGGATCAGCCCCAGCATTTT.

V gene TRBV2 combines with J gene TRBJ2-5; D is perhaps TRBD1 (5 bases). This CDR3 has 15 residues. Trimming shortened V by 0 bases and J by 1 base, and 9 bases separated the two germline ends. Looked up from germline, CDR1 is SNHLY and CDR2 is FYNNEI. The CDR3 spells CASSEARQSQETQYF. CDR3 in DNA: TGTGCCAGCAGTGAAGCGCGACAGAGCCAAGAGACCCAGTACTTC.

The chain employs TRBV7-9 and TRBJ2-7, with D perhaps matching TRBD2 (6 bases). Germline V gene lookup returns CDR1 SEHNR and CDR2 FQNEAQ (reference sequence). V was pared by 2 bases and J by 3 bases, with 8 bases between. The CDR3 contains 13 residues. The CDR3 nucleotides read TGTGCCAGCAGCTTACAGGGACTCTACGAGCAGTACTTC. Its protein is CASSLQGLYEQYF.

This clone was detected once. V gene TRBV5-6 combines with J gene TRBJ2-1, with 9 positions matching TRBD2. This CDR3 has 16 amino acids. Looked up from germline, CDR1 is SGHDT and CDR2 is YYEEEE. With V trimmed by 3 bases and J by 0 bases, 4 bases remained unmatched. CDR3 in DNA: TGTGCCAGCAGCTCGCGCGGGAGGGGCTCCTACAATGAGCAGTTCTTC. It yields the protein CASSSRGRGSYNEQFF. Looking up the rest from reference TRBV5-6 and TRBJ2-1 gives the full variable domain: DAGVTQSPTHLIKTRGQQVTLRCSPKSGHDTVSWYQQALGQGPQFIFQYYEEEERQRGNFPDRFSGHQFPNYSSELNVNALLLGDSALYLCASSSRGRGSYNEQFFGPGTRLTVL.

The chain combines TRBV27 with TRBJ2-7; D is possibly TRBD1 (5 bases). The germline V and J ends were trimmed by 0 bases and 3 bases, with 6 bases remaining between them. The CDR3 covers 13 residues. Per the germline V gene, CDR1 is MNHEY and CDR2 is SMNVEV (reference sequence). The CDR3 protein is CASSLSRVYEQYF. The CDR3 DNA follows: TGTGCCAGCAGTTTATCCAGGGTCTACGAGCAGTACTTC.

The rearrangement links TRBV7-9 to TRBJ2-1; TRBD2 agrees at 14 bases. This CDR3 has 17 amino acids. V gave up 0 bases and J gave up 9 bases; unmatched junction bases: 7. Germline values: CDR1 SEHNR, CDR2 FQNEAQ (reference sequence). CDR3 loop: CASSLAEGLAGVGEQFF. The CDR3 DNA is TGTGCCAGCAGCTTAGCGGAGGGACTAGCGGGAGTAGGTGAGCAGTTCTTC.

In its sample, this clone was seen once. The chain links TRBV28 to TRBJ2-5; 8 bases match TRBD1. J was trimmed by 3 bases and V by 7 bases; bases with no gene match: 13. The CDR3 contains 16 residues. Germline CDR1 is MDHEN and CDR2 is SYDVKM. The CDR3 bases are TGTGCCAGCACCCCCCCCACAGGGGGATTCGAAGAGACCCAGTACTTC. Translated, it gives CASTPPTGGFEETQYF.

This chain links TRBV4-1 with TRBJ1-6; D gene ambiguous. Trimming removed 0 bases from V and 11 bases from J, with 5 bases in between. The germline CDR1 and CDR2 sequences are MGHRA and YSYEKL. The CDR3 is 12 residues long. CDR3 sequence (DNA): TGCGCCAGCAGCCAAGAAAATACACCCCTCCACTTT. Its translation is CASSQENTPLHF.

CDR3 in DNA: TGCGCCAGCAGCCAACAGGGGGGGTACGAGCAGTACTTC. Translation: CASSQQGGYEQYF. The chain links TRBV5-1 to TRBJ2-7; TRBD1 is a possible D gene (8 bases). Trimming shortened V by 4 bases and J by 4 bases, and 12 bases separated the two germline ends. The CDR3 is 13 residues long. Germline-derived CDR1 and CDR2 are SGHRS and YFSETQ.

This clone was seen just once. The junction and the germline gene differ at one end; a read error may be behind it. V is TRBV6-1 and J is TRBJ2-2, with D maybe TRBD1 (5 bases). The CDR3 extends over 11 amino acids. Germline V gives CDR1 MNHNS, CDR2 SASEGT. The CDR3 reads CASSEINGHNF. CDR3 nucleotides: TGTGCCAGCAGTGAAATTAACGGACACAATTTT.

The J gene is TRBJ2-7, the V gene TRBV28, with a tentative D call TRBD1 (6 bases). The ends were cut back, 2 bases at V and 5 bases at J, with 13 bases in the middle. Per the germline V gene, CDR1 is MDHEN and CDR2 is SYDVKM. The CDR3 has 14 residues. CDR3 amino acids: CASSLTGRVDEQYF. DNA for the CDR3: TGTGCCAGCAGTTTAACAGGGCGAGTTGACGAGCAGTACTTC.

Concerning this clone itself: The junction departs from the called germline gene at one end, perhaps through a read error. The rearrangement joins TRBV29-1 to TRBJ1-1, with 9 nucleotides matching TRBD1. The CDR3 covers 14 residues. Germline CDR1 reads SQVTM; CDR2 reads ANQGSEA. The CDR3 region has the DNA TGCAGCGTTGAGGACAGGGGAGTCAGCCACGAAGCTCTCTTT. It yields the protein CSVEDRGVSHEALF.

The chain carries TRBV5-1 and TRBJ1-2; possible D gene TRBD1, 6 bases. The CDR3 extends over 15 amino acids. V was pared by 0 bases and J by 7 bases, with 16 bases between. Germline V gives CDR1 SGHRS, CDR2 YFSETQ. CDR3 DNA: TGCGCCAGCAGCTTGGCCGGGACAACTATGGGTGGCTACACCTTC. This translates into CASSLAGTTMGGYTF.

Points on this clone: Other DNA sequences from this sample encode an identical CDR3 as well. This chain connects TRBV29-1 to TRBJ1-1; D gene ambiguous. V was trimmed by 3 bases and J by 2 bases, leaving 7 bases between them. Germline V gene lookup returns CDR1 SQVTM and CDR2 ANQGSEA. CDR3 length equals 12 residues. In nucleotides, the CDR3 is TGCAGCGTTGAGCGGGGAAACACTGAAGCTTTCTTT. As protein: CSVERGNTEAFF.

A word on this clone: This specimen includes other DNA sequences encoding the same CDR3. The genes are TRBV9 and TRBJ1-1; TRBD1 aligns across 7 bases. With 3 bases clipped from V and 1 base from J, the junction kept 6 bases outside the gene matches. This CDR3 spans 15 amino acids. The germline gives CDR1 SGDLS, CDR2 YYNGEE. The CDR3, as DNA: TGTGCCAGCAGCGCCCGGGACAGACCGAACACTGAAGCTTTCTTT. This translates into CASSARDRPNTEAFF.

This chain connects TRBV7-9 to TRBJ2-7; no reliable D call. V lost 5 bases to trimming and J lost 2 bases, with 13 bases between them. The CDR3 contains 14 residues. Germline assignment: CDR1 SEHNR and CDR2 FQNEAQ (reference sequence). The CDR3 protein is CASSTPESTYEQYF. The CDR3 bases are TGTGCCAGCAGCACCCCCGAAAGCACCTACGAGCAGTACTTC.